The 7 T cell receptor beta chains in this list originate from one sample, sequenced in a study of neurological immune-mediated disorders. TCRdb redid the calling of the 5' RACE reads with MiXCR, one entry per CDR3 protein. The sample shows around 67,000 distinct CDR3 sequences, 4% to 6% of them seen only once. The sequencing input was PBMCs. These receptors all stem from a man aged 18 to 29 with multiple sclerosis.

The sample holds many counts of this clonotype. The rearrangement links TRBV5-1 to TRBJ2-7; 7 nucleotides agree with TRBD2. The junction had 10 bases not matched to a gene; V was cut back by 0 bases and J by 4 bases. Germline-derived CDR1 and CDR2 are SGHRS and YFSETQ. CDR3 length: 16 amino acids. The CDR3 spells CASSLGPGGSQYEQYF. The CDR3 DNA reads TGCGCCAGCAGCTTGGGTCCAGGCGGGAGTCAGTACGAGCAGTACTTC.

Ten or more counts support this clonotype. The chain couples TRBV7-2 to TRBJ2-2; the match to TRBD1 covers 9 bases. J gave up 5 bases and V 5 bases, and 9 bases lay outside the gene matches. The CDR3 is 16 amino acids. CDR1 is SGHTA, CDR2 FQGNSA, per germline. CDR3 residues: CASSRTTGGPTGELFF. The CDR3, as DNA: TGTGCCAGCAGCAGAACGACAGGGGGACCTACCGGGGAGCTGTTTTTT.

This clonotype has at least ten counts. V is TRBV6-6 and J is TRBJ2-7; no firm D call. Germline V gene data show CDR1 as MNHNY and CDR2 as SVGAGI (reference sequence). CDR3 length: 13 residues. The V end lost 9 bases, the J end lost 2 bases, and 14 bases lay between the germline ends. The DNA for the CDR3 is TGTGCCAGTTGGACCGAGACGACCTACGAGCAGTACTTC. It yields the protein CASWTETTYEQYF.

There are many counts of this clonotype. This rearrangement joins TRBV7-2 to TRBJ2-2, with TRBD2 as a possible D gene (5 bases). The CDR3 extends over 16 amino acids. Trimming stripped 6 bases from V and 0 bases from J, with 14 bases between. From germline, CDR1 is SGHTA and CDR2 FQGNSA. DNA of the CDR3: TGTGCCAGCAGTTCACGGTCGGGATCGAACACCGGGGAGCTGTTTTTT. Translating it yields CASSSRSGSNTGELFF.

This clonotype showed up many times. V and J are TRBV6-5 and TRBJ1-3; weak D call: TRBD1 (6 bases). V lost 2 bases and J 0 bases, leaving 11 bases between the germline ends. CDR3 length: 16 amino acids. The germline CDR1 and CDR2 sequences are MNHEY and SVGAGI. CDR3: CASSYGGPYSGNTIYF. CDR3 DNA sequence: TGTGCCAGCAGTTACGGGGGGCCCTACTCTGGAAACACCATATATTTT.

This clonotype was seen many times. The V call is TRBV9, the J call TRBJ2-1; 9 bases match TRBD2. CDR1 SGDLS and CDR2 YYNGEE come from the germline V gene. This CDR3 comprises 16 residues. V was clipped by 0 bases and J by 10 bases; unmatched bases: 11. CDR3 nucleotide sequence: TGTGCCAGCAGCGTAGGTAAAGCGGGGGGCCTTTCGGAGCAGTTCTTC. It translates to CASSVGKAGGLSEQFF.

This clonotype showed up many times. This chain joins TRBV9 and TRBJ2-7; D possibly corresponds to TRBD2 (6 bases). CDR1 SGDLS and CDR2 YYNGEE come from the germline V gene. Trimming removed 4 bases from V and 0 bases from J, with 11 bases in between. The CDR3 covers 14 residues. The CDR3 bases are TGTGCCAGCAGCTTAGCGGATAGCTCCTACGAGCAGTACTTC. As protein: CASSLADSSYEQYF.